This T cell receptor (beta chain) was found in a study of OX40 agonist ivuxolimab in advanced cancers. Whole-study context: Patients enrolled in dose escalation were diagnosed with hepatocellular carcinoma, melanoma, renal cell or head and neck cancer. Points from the study as a whole: On average, a greater number of expanded clones characterised CD8+ T cells relative to CD4+.

Autoimmune disease history or systemic immunosuppression led to patients being barred. V lost 7 bases to trimming and J lost 8 bases, with 17 bases between them. The V gene's germline CDR1 is MNHEY and CDR2 SVGAGI. The CDR3 contains 13 residues. Sequenced by immunoSEQ multiplex PCR; TCRdb stores in-frame clones only, minus some. The data show around 150,000 clones, roughly 91% seen once. About this clone: Its matching antigen is unknown.

The TCR comes from an adult with an advanced solid tumor such as melanoma, head and neck, liver or kidney cancer. The starting material was CD4+ or CD8+ T cells sorted from blood, obtained in a trial of the OX40 agonist ivuxolimab. This rearrangement joins TRBV6-5 to TRBJ1-2, with D maybe TRBD1 (5 bases). CDR3 in DNA: TGTGCCAGCACTACAGACAGTTTTGGCGGCTACACCTTC. It specifies CASTTDSFGGYTF.